This T cell receptor beta chain was profiled in a study of T cell responses to AZD1222 COVID-19 vaccine. General study results and limits: Donors were mostly white British, more females; clonal diversity possibly underestimated.

Germline loops: CDR1 LGHDT, CDR2 YNNKEL (reference sequence). This CDR3 comprises 12 residues. The V and J ends lost 1 base and 11 bases respectively, with 12 bases between them. Profiling relied on immunoSEQ multiplex PCR, and the TCRdb table lists in-frame clones only, not all of them. The table lists 150,000 to 180,000 clones, about nine tenths of them singletons. Comment on this clone: As yet, its antigen is unknown.

The clonotype was recovered from an adult in good health. Sequenced material: peripheral blood, taken on day 0 of MenACWY control vaccination. The gene calls are TRBV3-1 (or the pseudogene TRBV3-2) and TRBJ2-7; D gene ambiguous. CDR3 nucleotide sequence: TGTGCCAGCAGCCAAGGGACGTCTTATGAGTACTTC. The encoded protein is CASSQGTSYEYF.